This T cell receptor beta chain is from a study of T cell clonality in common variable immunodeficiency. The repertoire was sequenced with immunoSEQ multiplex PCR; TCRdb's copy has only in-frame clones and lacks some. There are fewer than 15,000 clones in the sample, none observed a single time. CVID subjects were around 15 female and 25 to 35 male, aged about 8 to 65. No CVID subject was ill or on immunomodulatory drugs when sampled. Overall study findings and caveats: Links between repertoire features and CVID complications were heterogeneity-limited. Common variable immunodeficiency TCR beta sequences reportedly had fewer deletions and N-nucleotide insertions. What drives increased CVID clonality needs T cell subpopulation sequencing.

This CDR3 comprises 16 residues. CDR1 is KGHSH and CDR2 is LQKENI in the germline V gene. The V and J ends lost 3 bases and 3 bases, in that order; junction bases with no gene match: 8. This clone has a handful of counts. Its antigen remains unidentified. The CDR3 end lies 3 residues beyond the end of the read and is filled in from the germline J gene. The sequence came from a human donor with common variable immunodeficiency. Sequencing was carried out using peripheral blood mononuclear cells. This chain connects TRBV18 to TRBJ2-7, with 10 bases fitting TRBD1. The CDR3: CASSPTSWTGGYEQYF. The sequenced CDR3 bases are TGTGCCAGCTCACCGACGAGTTGGACAGGGGGCTACGAG.